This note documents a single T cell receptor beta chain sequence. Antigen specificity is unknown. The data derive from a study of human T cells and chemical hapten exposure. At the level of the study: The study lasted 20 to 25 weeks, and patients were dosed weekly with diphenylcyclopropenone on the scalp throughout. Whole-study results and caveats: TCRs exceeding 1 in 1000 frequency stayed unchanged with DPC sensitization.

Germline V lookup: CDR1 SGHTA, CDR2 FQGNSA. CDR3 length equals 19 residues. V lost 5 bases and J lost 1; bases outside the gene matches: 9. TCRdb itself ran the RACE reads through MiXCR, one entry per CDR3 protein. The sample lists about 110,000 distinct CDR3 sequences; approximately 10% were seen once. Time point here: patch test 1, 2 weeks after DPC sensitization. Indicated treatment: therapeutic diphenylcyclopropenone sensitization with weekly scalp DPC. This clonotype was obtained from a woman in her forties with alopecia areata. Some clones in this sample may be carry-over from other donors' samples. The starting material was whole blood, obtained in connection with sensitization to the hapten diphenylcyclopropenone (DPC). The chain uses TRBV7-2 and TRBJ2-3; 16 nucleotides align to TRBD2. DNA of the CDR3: TGTGCCAGCAGCCCGGGACTAGCGGGAGGGTACTGGGGCACAGATACGCAGTATTTT. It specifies CASSPGLAGGYWGTDTQYF.